The 8 T cell receptor beta chains below all came from one sample that was sequenced in a study of shared clonotypes between healthy human individuals. Using immunoSEQ multiplex PCR, the repertoire was profiled, and TCRdb retains in-frame clones only, with some absent. The sample lists over 850,000 clones, about 80% seen once, with 0.6% to 0.75% in the top ten. The sequenced sample was memory CD4+ T cells from PBMCs. The sample's subset: CD45RA-negative fraction. These receptors were taken from a man aged 18 to 30 in good health. Some clones in this sample may be carry-over from other donors' samples.

This clone was detected only once. The chain couples TRBV15 to TRBJ1-1; D is ambiguous. In germline, CDR1 is LNHNV, CDR2 YYDKDF (reference sequence). V gave up 3 bases and J gave up 0 bases, with 11 bases separating them. The length of the CDR3 is 15 residues. The CDR3 DNA sequence: TGTGCCACCAGCAGTAATGCGGTGATGAACACTGAAGCTTTCTTT. As protein: CATSSNAVMNTEAFF.

The chain is built from TRBV4-1 and TRBJ2-5, with TRBD2 identical over 10 bases. With V trimmed by 1 base and J by 4 bases, 9 bases remained unmatched. The CDR3 covers 17 residues. The germline CDR1 and CDR2 sequences are MGHRA and YSYEKL. The CDR3: CASSQGSSGSGVETQYF. CDR3 nucleotides: TGCGCCAGCAGCCAAGGATCTAGCGGGAGCGGGGTAGAGACCCAGTACTTC.

This chain connects TRBV4-1 to TRBJ1-1, with D unresolved. The CDR3 spans 16 residues. Germline CDR1 and CDR2: MGHRA and YSYEKL. The germline V and J ends were trimmed by 1 base and 0 bases, with 12 bases remaining between them. The CDR3 loop reads CASSQGRWGMNTEAFF. The CDR3 nucleotides read TGCGCCAGCAGCCAAGGACGCTGGGGTATGAACACTGAAGCTTTCTTT.

The J gene is TRBJ1-2, the V gene TRBV15; D not certain. The CDR3 spans 16 residues. Trimming cost V 1 base and J 1 base, with 13 bases left between them. Looked up from germline, CDR1 is LNHNV and CDR2 is YYDKDF (reference sequence). The CDR3 nucleotides are TGTGCCACCAGCAGAGCAGTCGGCAGCGTTAACTATGGCTACACCTTC. It translates to CATSRAVGSVNYGYTF.

The chain employs TRBV5-1 and TRBJ2-5; D might be TRBD1 (6 bases). V was trimmed by 4 bases and J by 2 bases, leaving 18 bases between them. CDR3 length equals 16 residues. Per the germline V gene, CDR1 is SGHRS and CDR2 is YFSETQ. The CDR3 sequence: CASSTAPTGRQETQYF. The DNA of the CDR3 is TGCGCCAGCAGCACCGCCCCGACAGGCCGGCAAGAGACCCAGTACTTC.

This sequence joins TRBV7-2 and TRBJ2-5; 7 bases agree with TRBD1. This CDR3 region has 14 residues. Germline V gene lookup returns CDR1 SGHTA and CDR2 FQGNSA. V lost 0 bases to trimming and J lost 5 bases; unmatched junction nucleotides: 3. CDR3 nucleotides: TGTGCCAGCAGCTTAGCAGGGGGCAGGGAGACCCAGTACTTC. Its translation is CASSLAGGRETQYF.

The chain carries TRBV5-1 and TRBJ2-1; 7 bases are shared with TRBD1. The CDR3 totals 14 residues. CDR1 and CDR2 from the germline V gene are SGHRS and YFSETQ. With 4 bases clipped from V and 9 bases from J, the junction kept 10 bases outside the gene matches. Here the CDR3 reads CASSPGTVWGEQFF. The CDR3 nucleotides read TGCGCCAGCAGCCCGGGGACAGTTTGGGGTGAGCAGTTCTTC.

The chain links TRBV4-3 to TRBJ2-7, with 10 bases that match TRBD2. Per germline, CDR1 LGHNA and CDR2 YSLEER. Losses at the gene ends were 5 bases for V and 6 bases for J; bases not matched to a gene: 7. The CDR3 runs to 14 residues. In DNA form, the CDR3 reads TGCGCCAGCAGCTATCAGCGGGAGGGCCGCGAGCAGTACTTC. Its translation is CASSYQREGREQYF.